This TCR beta chain was identified in a study of PD-1 blockade in classical Hodgkin lymphoma. The CDR3 is 12 amino acids. Germline V gene sequence: CDR1 SGHVS, CDR2 FQNEAQ. V was cut by 5 bases and J by 5 bases, with 7 bases left in between. Following autologous stem cell transplantation, relapse occurred in every patient, and exposure to brentuximab vedotin varied. With respect to this clone: Its antigen is not known.

Broader study findings: Newly diagnosed patients reportedly had lower baseline TCR diversity than healthy donors. TCR diversity in CD4+, not CD8+, cells rose significantly by C4D1. Still unresolved is the cause of the repertoire differences, which may be disease activity or prior therapy.

Produced via immunoSEQ multiplex PCR; TCRdb's table is partial and in-frame only. The data contain tens of thousands of clones, roughly four fifths of them seen just once; the ten biggest clones take up more than 30%. The source was peripheral blood mononuclear cells (PBMCs), collected at baseline. The TCR was taken from a human donor with classical Hodgkin lymphoma. The V gene is TRBV7-8, the J gene TRBJ1-5; D gene ambiguous. The CDR3 spells CASSLPDQPQHF. In DNA form, the CDR3 reads TGTGCCAGCAGCCTTCCTGATCAGCCCCAGCATTTT.